The 6 T cell receptor beta chains presented below share a single source sample, sequenced in a study of shared clonotypes between healthy human individuals (dated by TCRdb to about 2020). The library was made by the immunoSEQ multiplex PCR assay. TCRdb holds this immuneACCESS table with in-frame rearrangements only. Some clones are missing; in checked studies, unresolved V genes explain under half, and the rest has no known cause. The sample has about 460,000 clones on record, roughly four fifths of them singletons. The ten largest account for around 12% of the sample. Sequencing input: PBMCs. These receptors all come from a woman between 40 and 55 years old in good health. Some clones in this sample may be carry-over from other donors' samples.

The chain uses TRBV7-9 and TRBJ2-3, with 14 bases aligning to TRBD2. The CDR3 is 16 residues long. Germline CDR1 and CDR2: SEHNR and FQNEAQ (reference sequence). V was pared by 5 bases and J by 4 bases, with 5 bases of the junction left unmatched. In DNA form, the CDR3 reads TGTGCCAGCAGCAGAGGACTAGCGGGAGGAGCAGATACGCAGTATTTT. As protein: CASSRGLAGGADTQYF.

Worth noting for this clone: A read error is the likely source, as a far larger clone sits one nucleotide away. The CDR3 sequence: CSVVASRVSEQFF. Here the CDR3 DNA reads TGCAGCGTCGTTGCGTCTCGGGTGAGTGAGCAGTTCTTC. The chain has TRBV29-1 and TRBJ2-1; D ambiguous. Trimming stripped 6 bases from V and 9 bases from J, with 18 bases between. Per germline, CDR1 SQVTM and CDR2 ANQGSEA. This CDR3 spans 13 amino acids.

With regard to this clone: A far larger clone is one base from this, pointing to a likely read error. V usage is TRBV7-9 and J usage is TRBJ1-1, with TRBD1 identical over 7 bases. The germline V gene has CDR1 SEHNR and CDR2 FQNEAQ (reference sequence). V lost 5 bases to trimming and J lost 0 bases; unmatched junction nucleotides: 15. The CDR3 spans 18 residues. This CDR3 is CASSLPVVGQVMNTEAFF. DNA for the CDR3: TGTGCCAGCAGCCTACCAGTAGTCGGACAGGTGATGAACACTGAAGCTTTCTTT.

There are many counts of this clone. The chain is built from TRBV28 and TRBJ1-5; weak D call: TRBD1 (5 bases). This CDR3 region has 14 residues. The V gene lost 6 bases and the J gene lost 7 bases, with 16 bases spanning the gap. Germline values: CDR1 MDHEN, CDR2 SYDVKM. CDR3 in DNA: TGTGCCAGCAGGGCAGGGTCCTGGGCGCAGCCCCAGCATTTT. This gives the protein CASRAGSWAQPQHF. Full variable domain (outside the CDR3, taken from reference TRBV28 and TRBJ1-5): DVKVTQSSRYLVKRTGEKVFLECVQDMDHENMFWYRQDPGLGLRLIYFSYDVKMKEKGDIPEGYSVSREKKERFSLILESASTNQTSMYLCASRAGSWAQPQHFGDGTRLSIL.

About this clone itself: A far larger clone is just one base off, so this is likely a read error. Other DNA sequences within the sample encode an identical CDR3. This rearrangement joins TRBV30 to TRBJ2-7, with D maybe TRBD2 (5 bases). Germline CDR1 reads GTSNPN; CDR2 reads SVGIG (reference sequence). This CDR3 region has 16 residues. Trimming removed 2 bases at V and 4 bases at J, with 21 bases between. The CDR3 DNA follows: TGTGCCTGGAGTCTCCCGGCAGGAGGAATGGGTTACGAGCAGTACTTC. Encoded protein: CAWSLPAGGMGYEQYF.

This clone was detected a few times. The V gene is TRBV2, the J gene TRBJ2-1, with 9 bases lining up with TRBD2. There are 14 residues in the CDR3. Per the germline V gene, CDR1 is SNHLY and CDR2 is FYNNEI. J was trimmed by 9 bases and V by 3 bases; bases with no gene match: 6. The CDR3 here is CASSDVIAGAEQFF. In nucleotides, the CDR3 is TGTGCCAGCAGTGATGTGATAGCGGGAGCTGAGCAGTTCTTC.